The present T cell receptor beta chain was sequenced within a study of cytomegalovirus exposure and HLA in healthy donors (TCRdb year 2017). Context from the whole study: The roughly 670 repertoires of the first cohort and the 120 validation repertoires were produced on the same platform, according to a later analysis. The aim of the study was to test whether cataloging public T cell receptors could identify signatures of past pathogen exposure. In addition to the first cohort of approximately 650 subjects, a separate validation cohort of approximately 130 different subjects was used. The study combined high-throughput TCR immunosequencing, statistical association of individual TCRs with disease status, and machine learning to predict cytomegalovirus infection status.

From the cysteine up to the phenylalanine, the CDR3 has a length of 12 residues. Only CDR3 DNA is held: 36 bases, read in frame from base 1. The germline V gene specifies WSHSY as CDR1 and SAAADI as CDR2. Trimming costs V 4 bases and J 8 bases, and their ends lie 11 bases apart. The donors belonged to the validation cohort of about 110 subjects, which was separate from the approximately 610-subject first cohort. The library was built by means of the immunoSEQ multiplex PCR assay. The original pipeline was this. A statistical classification framework was built to diagnose cytomegalovirus status from the catalog of TCR beta chain sequences. In TCRdb, the immuneACCESS table is reduced to in-frame sequences with V and J assigned. These tables do not hold every clone; where another copy was compared, an unresolved V gene accounts for under half, and the others remain unexplained. That table is the source of V, J and clone size, and D and trimming were worked out from the DNA. The sample includes a few hundred thousand clones, with nearly 90% observed a single time. The ten largest make up roughly 0.38% of the sample.

The research as a whole found: The authors suggested that the approach could potentially be extended to other disease states and immunological phenotypes. A later analysis found that TCRs clustered in the first cohort also tended to co-occur in the 95 to 150 validation repertoires, with 94% of cluster scores above 0. Most TCR sequences were seen in very few donors, while some public TCRs were found in many individuals. In vitro tests confirmed that a few of the cytomegalovirus-associated TCR beta chains recognize cytomegalovirus antigens. A later analysis had no HLA typing for the validation cohort, so co-occurrence there was scored across all 130 or so repertoires. The classifier was reported to diagnose cytomegalovirus status with high specificity and sensitivity in both the original and validation cohorts. A total of 164 TCR beta chains were listed by the study as associated with cytomegalovirus.

This clone was counted between two and nine times. The antigen it binds to is not known. Base quality data are lacking; no much larger clone is found one base away. This TCR was recovered from a young woman in good health and CMV-seronegative. Sequencing was carried out using PBMCs. Rearrangement joined TRBV10-2 to TRBJ1-1; no D gene call is confident. The CDR3 in this case is CASSAGGMEAFF. DNA sequence: TGCGCCAGCAGTGCCGGAGGCATGGAAGCTTTCTTT.